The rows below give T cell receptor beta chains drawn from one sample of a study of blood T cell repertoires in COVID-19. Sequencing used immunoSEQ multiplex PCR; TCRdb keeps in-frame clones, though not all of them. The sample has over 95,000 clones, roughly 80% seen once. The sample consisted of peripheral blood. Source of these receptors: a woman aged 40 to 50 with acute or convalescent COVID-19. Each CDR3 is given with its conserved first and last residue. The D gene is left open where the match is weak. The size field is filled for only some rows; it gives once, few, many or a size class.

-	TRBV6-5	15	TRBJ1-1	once	CASSSGQIRNTEAFF	TGTGCCAGCAGTTCCGGACAGATCCGGAACACTGAAGCTTTCTTT
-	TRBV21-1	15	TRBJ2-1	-	CASSFRGEEYNEQFF	TGTGCCAGCAGCTTCCGGGGGGAAGAATACAATGAGCAGTTCTTC
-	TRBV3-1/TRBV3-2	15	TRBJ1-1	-	CASSQGGRAVTEAFF	TGTGCCAGCAGCCAAGGGGGCAGGGCGGTCACTGAAGCTTTCTTT
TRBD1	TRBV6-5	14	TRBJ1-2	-	CASSYGQGRGGYTF	TGTGCCAGCAGTTACGGACAGGGGAGAGGTGGCTACACCTTC
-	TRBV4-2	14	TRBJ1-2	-	CAGSQAQLNYGYTF	TGTGCCGGCAGCCAAGCACAGCTCAACTATGGCTACACCTTC
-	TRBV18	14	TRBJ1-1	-	CASSPTGINTEAFF	TGTGCCAGCTCCCCCACAGGTATTAACACTGAAGCTTTCTTT
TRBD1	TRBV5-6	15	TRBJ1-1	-	CASSYDRVGNTEAFF	TGTGCCAGCAGCTACGACAGGGTGGGGAACACTGAAGCTTTCTTT
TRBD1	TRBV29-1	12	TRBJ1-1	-	CSVGQVGTEAFF	TGCAGCGTAGGACAGGTGGGGACTGAAGCTTTCTTT
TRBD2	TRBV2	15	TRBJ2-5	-	CASTVASGGRETQYF	TGTGCCAGCACAGTGGCTAGCGGGGGGCGCGAGACCCAGTACTTC
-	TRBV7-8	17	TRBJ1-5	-	CASSLVSGWGSNQPQHF	TGTGCCAGCAGCTTAGTATCAGGGTGGGGCAGCAATCAGCCCCAGCATTTT
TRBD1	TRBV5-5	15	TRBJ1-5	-	CASSLDGTGSQPQHF	TGTGCCAGCAGCTTGGACGGGACAGGGAGTCAGCCCCAGCATTTT
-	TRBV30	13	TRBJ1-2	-	CAWGGRADYGYTF	TGTGCCTGGGGGGGCAGGGCGGACTATGGCTACACCTTC
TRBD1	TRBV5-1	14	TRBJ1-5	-	CASSLSGGYQPQHF	TGCGCCAGCAGCTTGTCAGGGGGCTACCAGCCCCAGCATTTT
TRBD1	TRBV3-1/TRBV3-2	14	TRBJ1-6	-	CASSQDRVRSPLHF	TGTGCCAGCAGCCAGGACAGGGTTCGCTCACCCCTCCACTTT
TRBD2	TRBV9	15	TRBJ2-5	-	CASGLGGSGGETQYF	TGTGCCAGCGGTCTTGGGGGGTCGGGAGGGGAGACCCAGTACTTC
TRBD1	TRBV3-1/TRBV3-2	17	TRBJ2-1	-	CASSPSGTGLSYNEQFF	TGTGCCAGCAGCCCTTCGGGGACAGGACTCTCCTACAATGAGCAGTTCTTC
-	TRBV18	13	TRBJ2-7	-	CASSPDRPSEQYF	TGTGCCAGCTCACCAGACAGGCCCTCCGAGCAGTACTTC
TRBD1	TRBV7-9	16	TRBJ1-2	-	CASSYTGRQGASGYTF	TGTGCCAGCAGTTACACCGGGAGACAGGGGGCTAGTGGCTACACCTTC
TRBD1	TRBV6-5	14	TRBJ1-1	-	CASRLTGANTEAFF	TGTGCCAGCAGGCTTACAGGGGCGAACACTGAAGCTTTCTTT
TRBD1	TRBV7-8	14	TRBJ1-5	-	CASSAGTGIQPQHF	TGTGCCAGCAGCGCCGGGACAGGAATTCAGCCCCAGCATTTT
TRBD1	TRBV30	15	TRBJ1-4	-	CAWSPGGAGGEKLFF	TGTGCCTGGAGTCCCGGGGGGGCAGGGGGTGAAAAACTGTTTTTT
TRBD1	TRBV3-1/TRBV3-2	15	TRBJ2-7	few	CASGIAGGRAYEQYF	TGTGCCAGCGGTATCGCAGGGGGAAGGGCCTACGAGCAGTACTTC
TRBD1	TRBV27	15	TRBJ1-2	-	CASGSLQGGNYGYTF	TGTGCCAGCGGCTCCCTGCAGGGGGGAAACTATGGCTACACCTTC
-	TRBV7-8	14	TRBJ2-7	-	CASSLFVSSYEQYF	TGTGCCAGCAGCTTATTTGTCAGCTCCTACGAGCAGTACTTC
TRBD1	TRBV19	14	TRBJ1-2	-	CASSMDRDNYGYTF	TGTGCCAGTAGTATGGACAGGGACAACTATGGCTACACCTTC
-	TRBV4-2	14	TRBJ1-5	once	CASSQSTGNQPQHF	TGTGCCAGCAGCCAATCCACAGGGAATCAGCCCCAGCATTTT
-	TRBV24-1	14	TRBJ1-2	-	CATSEGDDIYGYTF	TGTGCCACCAGTGAGGGCGACGACATCTATGGCTACACCTTC
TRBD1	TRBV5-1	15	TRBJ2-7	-	CASSLGDSSSYEQYF	TGCGCCAGCAGCTTGGGGGACAGTAGCTCCTACGAGCAGTACTTC
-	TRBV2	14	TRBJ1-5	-	CASGQRSGNQPQHF	TGTGCCAGCGGCCAGAGGAGTGGGAATCAGCCCCAGCATTTT
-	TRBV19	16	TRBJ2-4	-	CASSGADLKAKNIQYF	TGTGCCAGTAGTGGGGCCGATCTTAAAGCCAAAAACATTCAGTACTTC
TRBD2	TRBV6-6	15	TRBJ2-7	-	CASSRRESGGYEQYF	TGTGCCAGCAGTCGCCGAGAGAGCGGGGGTTACGAGCAGTACTTC
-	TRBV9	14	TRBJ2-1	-	CASSLEGGPHEQFF	TGTGCCAGCAGCCTAGAGGGAGGTCCCCATGAGCAGTTCTTC
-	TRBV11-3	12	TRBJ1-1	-	CASSSGNTEAFF	TGTGCCAGCAGCTCCGGTAACACTGAAGCTTTCTTT
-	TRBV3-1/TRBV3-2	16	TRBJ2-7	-	CASSQGREHYVYEQYF	TGTGCCAGCAGCCAAGGCCGGGAACATTACGTATACGAGCAGTACTTC
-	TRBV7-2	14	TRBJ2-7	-	CASSLDRPGGEQYF	TGTGCCAGCAGCTTAGACCGGCCCGGAGGCGAGCAGTACTTC
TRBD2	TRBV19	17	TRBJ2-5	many	CASSRQGLAGYQETQYF	TGTGCCAGTAGTAGGCAGGGTTTAGCGGGGTACCAAGAGACCCAGTACTTC
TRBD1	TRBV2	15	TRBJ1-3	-	CASSVTGESGNTIYF	TGTGCCAGCAGTGTTACAGGGGAGTCCGGAAACACCATATATTTT
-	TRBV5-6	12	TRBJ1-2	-	CASSLFRGGYTF	TGTGCCAGCAGCTTGTTCCGAGGGGGCTACACCTTC
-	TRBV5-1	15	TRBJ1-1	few	CASRRSGVSNTEAFF	TGCGCCAGCCGTCGTAGCGGAGTATCGAACACTGAAGCTTTCTTT
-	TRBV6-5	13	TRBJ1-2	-	CASSYQWSYGYTF	TGTGCCAGCAGTTATCAGTGGAGCTATGGCTACACCTTC
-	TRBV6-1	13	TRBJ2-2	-	CASSPENTGELFF	TGTGCCAGCAGCCCAGAAAACACCGGGGAGCTGTTTTTT
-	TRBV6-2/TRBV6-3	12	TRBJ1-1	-	CASSYGRDEAFF	TGTGCCAGCAGTTACGGGCGGGATGAAGCTTTCTTT
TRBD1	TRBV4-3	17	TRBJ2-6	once	CASSQGTGGSGANVLTF	TGCGCCAGCAGCCAAGGGACAGGGGGCTCTGGGGCCAACGTCCTGACTTTC
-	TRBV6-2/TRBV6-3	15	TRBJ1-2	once	CASSYSPVPNYGYTF	TGTGCCAGCAGTTACTCCCCGGTTCCTAACTATGGCTACACCTTC
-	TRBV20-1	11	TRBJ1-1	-	CSAFGVTEAFF	TGCAGTGCTTTTGGAGTCACTGAAGCTTTCTTT
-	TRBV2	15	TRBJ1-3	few	CASSFDIRSGNTIYF	TGTGCCAGCAGTTTCGACATTCGCTCTGGAAACACCATATATTTT
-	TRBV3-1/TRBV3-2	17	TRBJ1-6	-	CASSQGVSATGTLPLHF	TGTGCCAGCAGCCAAGGGGTAAGTGCGACAGGCACTCTCCCCCTCCACTTT
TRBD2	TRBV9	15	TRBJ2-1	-	CASSVFLAGGNEQFF	TGTGCCAGCAGCGTATTCCTAGCGGGGGGCAATGAGCAGTTCTTC
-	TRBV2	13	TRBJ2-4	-	CASSDRGENIQYF	TGTGCCAGCAGTGACAGGGGTGAAAACATTCAGTACTTC
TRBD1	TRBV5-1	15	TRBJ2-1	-	CASNQGQLSYNEQFF	TGCGCCAGCAACCAGGGACAGCTCTCCTACAATGAGCAGTTCTTC
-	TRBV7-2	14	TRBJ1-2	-	CASSLLAFNYGYTF	TGTGCCAGTTCCCTCCTGGCCTTTAACTATGGCTACACCTTC
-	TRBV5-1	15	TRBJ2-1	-	CASTPEGTRTRGQFF	TGCGCCAGCACGCCCGAGGGGACAAGAACACGGGGGCAGTTCTTC
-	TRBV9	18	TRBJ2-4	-	CASSGGLGTDVAKNIQYF	TGTGCCAGCAGCGGGGGACTGGGGACTGACGTCGCCAAAAACATTCAGTACTTC